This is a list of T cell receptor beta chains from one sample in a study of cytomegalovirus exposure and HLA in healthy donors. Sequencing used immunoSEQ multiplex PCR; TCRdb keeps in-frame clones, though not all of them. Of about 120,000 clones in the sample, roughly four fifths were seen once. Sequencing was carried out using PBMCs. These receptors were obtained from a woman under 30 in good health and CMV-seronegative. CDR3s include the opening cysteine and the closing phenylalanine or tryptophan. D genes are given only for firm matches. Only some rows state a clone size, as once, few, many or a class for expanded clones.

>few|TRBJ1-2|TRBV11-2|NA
TGTGCCAGCAGTTGGGGGGGATCCGGCTACACCTTC
CASSWGGSGYTF
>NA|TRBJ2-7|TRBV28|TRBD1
TGTGCCAGCAGCCTAACCCTGGGGACAGTTGAAGAGAACGAGCAGTACTTC
CASSLTLGTVEENEQYF
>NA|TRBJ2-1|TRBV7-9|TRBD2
TGTGCCAGCAGCTCCCGGGACTACGATAACAATGAGCAGTTCTTC
CASSSRDYDNNEQFF
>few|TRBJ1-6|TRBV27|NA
TGTGCCAGCAGTTTACAGGGGAGCTCCTATAATTCACCCCTCCACTTT
CASSLQGSSYNSPLHF
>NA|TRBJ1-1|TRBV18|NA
TGTGCCAGCTCACCACGAATGGGGGGGAGCACTGAAGCTTTCTTT
CASSPRMGGSTEAFF
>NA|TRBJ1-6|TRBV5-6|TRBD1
TGTGCCAGCAGCTTGGGACCGGGACAGGGAAATTCACCCCTCCACTTT
CASSLGPGQGNSPLHF
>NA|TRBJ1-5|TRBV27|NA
TGTGCCAGCAGTCCCTTGGGACACCTTAGCAATCAGCCCCAGCATTTT
CASSPLGHLSNQPQHF
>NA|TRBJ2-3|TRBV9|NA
TGTGCCAGCGGGGGCAGCCCCACAGATACGCAGTATTTT
CASGGSPTDTQYF
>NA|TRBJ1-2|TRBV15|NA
TGTGCCACCAGCACTAGACGAACCAACTATGGCTACACCTTC
CATSTRRTNYGYTF
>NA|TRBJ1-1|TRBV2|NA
TGTGCCAGCAAGAGAGAGGGGAACACTGAAGCTTTCTTT
CASKREGNTEAFF
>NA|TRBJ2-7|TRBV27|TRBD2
TGTGCCAGCAGTTTGCGGGCGGGGGGGCCCTACGAGCAGTACTTC
CASSLRAGGPYEQYF
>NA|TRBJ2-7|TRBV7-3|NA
TGTGCCAGCAGCCCTCTAGGACAGTCCTACGAGCAGTACTTC
CASSPLGQSYEQYF
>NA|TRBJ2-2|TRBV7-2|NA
TGTGCCAGCACCCCAGGTAGCGGGAACACCGGGGAGCTGTTTTTT
CASTPGSGNTGELFF
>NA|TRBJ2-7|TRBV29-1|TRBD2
TGCAGCATTAGGGGACTAGCGGGGGGTGAGGAGCAGTACTTC
CSIRGLAGGEEQYF
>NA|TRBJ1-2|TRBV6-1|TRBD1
TGTGCCAGTAGAATATGGACAGGGCCTGGAGGCTACACCTTC
CASRIWTGPGGYTF
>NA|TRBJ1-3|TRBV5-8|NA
TGTGCCAGCAGCTTGGGAAGCATCGGAAACACCATATATTTT
CASSLGSIGNTIYF
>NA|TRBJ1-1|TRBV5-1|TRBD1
TGCGCCAGCAGCCCTGATCCGGGACAGAGAAGTGCTGAAGCTTTCTTT
CASSPDPGQRSAEAFF
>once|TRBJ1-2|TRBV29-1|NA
TGCAGCGTTGTAGGCTACACCTTC
CSVVGYTF
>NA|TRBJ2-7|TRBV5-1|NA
TGCGCCAGCAGTAACTACAGGGTTAATGACGAGCAGTACTTC
CASSNYRVNDEQYF
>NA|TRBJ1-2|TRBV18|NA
TGTGCCAGCTCACCAGGCCTTCGTGGCTACACCTTC
CASSPGLRGYTF
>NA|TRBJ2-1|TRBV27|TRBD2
TGTGCCAGCAGTCGCAGACTAGCGGGAATGGATGAGCAGTTCTTC
CASSRRLAGMDEQFF
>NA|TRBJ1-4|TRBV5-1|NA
TGCGCCAGCAGCTTGGGGCAGGGCCCGGCTAATGAAAAACTGTTTTTT
CASSLGQGPANEKLFF
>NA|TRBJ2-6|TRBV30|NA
TGTGCCTGGAGTGTACCTTCTTTGCCTGGGGCCAACGGCCTGACTTTC
CAWSVPSLPGANGLTF
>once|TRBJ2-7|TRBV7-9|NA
TGTGCCAGCAGCGTGGACAACTACGAGCAGTACTTC
CASSVDNYEQYF
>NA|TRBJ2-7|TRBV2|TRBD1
TGTGCCAGCAGTGATCGGGACAGGGCCAATTTCTACGAGCAGTACTTC
CASSDRDRANFYEQYF
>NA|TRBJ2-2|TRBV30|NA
TGTGCCTGGAGTGTACACTCTTCGGGGGGGGAGCTGTTTTTT
CAWSVHSSGGELFF
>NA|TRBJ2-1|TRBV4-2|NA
TGTGCCAGCAGCCAGGACTCTCTTGGAAATGAGCAGTTCTTC
CASSQDSLGNEQFF
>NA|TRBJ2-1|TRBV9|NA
TGTGCCAGCAGCCCCCCCGGAGTAGCTGACTACAATGAGCAGTTCTTC
CASSPPGVADYNEQFF
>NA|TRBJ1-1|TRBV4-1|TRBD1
TGCGCCAGCAGCCAAGTCCAGGGGGCTGAAGCTTTCTTT
CASSQVQGAEAFF
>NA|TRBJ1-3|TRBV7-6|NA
TGTGCCAGCAGCTACAGGGTCGCTAAGGGCGGAAACACCATATATTTT
CASSYRVAKGGNTIYF
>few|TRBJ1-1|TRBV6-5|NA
TGTGCCAGCAGTTACGGCTTGACAGGTGAAGCTTTCTTT
CASSYGLTGEAFF
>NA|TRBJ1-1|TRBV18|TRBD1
TGTGCCAGCTCACCTAGACAGGGCGGCACTGAAGCTTTCTTT
CASSPRQGGTEAFF
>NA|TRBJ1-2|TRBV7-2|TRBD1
TGTGCCAGCAGCTTGGACAGGGTGGCTGGCTACACCTTC
CASSLDRVAGYTF
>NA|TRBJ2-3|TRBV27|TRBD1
TGTGCCAGCAGACGGACAGGGAGCACAGATACGCAGTATTTT
CASRRTGSTDTQYF
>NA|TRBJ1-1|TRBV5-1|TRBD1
TGCGCCAGCAGCCCCCACTGGCCTAAAACAGGGGAAGAGGGAGCTTTCTTT
CASSPHWPKTGEEGAFF
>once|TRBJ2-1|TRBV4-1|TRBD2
TGCGCCAGCAGCCAAGATTTGGTTGGGAGGGAATCCTACAATGAGCAGTTCTTC
CASSQDLVGRESYNEQFF
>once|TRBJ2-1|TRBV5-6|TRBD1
TGTGCCAGCACCCGGGGACAGGGTGGGTACAATGAGCAGTTCTTC
CASTRGQGGYNEQFF
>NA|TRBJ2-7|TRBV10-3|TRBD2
TGTGCCACCGCTGCGGGGGAGCGGGACTCCTACGAGCAGTACTTC
CATAAGERDSYEQYF
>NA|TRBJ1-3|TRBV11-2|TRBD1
TGTGCCAGCAGCTTAGATCGACAGGGGGCAAGGGGAAACACCATATATTTT
CASSLDRQGARGNTIYF
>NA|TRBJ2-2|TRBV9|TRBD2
TGTGCCAGCAGCGTAAGGGGCGGGAGTTTCAGCACCGGGGAGCTGTTTTTT
CASSVRGGSFSTGELFF
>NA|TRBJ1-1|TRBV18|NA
TGTGCCAGCTCACCAGTCCATCTGGGGGCGAACACTGAAGCTTTCTTT
CASSPVHLGANTEAFF